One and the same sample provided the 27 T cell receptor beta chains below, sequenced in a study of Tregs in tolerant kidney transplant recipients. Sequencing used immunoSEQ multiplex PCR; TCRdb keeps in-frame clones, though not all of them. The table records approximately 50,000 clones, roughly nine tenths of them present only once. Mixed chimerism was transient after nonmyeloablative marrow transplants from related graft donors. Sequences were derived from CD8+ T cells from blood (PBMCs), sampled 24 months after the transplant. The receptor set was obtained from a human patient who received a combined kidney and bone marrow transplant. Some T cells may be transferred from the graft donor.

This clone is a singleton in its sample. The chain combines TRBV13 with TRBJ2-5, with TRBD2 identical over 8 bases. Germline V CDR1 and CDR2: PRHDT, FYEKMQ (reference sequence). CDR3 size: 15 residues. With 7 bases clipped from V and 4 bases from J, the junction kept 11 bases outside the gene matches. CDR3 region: CASNSGVAGTETQYF. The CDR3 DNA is TGTGCCAGCAACTCCGGGGTAGCGGGAACAGAGACCCAGTACTTC.

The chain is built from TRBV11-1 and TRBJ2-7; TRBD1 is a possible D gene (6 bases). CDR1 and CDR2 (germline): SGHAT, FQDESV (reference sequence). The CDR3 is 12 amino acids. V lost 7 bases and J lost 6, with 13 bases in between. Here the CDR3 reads CASKGQGPEQYF. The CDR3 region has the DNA TGTGCCAGCAAAGGGCAGGGGCCCGAGCAGTACTTC. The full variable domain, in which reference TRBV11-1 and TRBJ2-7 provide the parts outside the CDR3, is EAEVAQSPRYKITEKSQAVAFWCDPISGHATLYWYRQILGQGPELLVQFQDESVVDDSQLPKDRFSAERLKGVDSTLKIQPAELGDSAMYLCASKGQGPEQYFGPGTRLTVT.

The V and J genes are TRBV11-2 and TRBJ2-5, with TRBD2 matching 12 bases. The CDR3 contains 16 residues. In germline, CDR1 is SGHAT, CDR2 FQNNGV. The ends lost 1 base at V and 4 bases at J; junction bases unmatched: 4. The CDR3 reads CASSLGTLAGGETQYF. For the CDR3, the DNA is TGTGCCAGCAGCTTAGGGACACTAGCGGGGGGAGAGACCCAGTACTTC.

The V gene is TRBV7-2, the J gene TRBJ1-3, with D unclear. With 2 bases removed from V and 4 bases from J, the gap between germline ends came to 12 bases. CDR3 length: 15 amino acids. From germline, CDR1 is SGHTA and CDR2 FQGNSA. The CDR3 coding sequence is TGTGCCAGCAGCTTATCTCTGCGGGTGGGAAACACCATATATTTT. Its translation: CASSLSLRVGNTIYF.

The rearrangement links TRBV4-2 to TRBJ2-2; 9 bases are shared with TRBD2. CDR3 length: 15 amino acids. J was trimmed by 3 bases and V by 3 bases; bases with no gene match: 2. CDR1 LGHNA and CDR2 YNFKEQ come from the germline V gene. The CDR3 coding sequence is TGTGCCAGCAGCCAGTCTAGCGGGGACACCGGGGAGCTGTTTTTT. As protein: CASSQSSGDTGELFF.

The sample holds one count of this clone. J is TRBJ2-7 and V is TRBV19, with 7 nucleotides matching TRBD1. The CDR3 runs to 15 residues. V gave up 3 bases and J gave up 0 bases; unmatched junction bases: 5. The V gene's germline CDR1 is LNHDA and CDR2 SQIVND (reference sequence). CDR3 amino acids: CASSITGTASYEQYF. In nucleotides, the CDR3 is TGTGCCAGTAGTATTACCGGGACAGCCTCCTACGAGCAGTACTTC.

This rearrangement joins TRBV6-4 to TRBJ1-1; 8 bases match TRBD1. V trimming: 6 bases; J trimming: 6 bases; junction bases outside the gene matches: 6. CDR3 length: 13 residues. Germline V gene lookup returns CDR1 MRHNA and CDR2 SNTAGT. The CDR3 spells CASRPDRGAEAFF. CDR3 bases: TGTGCCAGCAGACCCGACAGGGGAGCTGAAGCTTTCTTT.

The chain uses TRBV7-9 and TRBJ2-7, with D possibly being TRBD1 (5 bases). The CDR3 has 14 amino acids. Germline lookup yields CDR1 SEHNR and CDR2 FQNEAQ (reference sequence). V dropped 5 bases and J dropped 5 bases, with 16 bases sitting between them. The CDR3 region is CASSTTVSVDEQYF. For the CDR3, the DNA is TGTGCCAGCAGCACGACAGTTTCGGTTGACGAGCAGTACTTC.

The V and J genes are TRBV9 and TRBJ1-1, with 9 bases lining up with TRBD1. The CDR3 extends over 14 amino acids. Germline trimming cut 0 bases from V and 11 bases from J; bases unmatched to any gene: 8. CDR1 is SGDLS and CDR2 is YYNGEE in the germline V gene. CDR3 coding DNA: TGTGCCAGCAGCGTAGGTGGGACAGGGAATGGGGCTTTCTTT. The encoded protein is CASSVGGTGNGAFF. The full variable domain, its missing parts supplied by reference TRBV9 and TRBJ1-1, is DSGVTQTPKHLITATGQRVTLRCSPRSGDLSVYWYQQSLDQGLQFLIQYYNGEERAKGNILERFSAQQFPDLHSELNLSSLELGDSALYFCASSVGGTGNGAFFGQGTRLTVV.

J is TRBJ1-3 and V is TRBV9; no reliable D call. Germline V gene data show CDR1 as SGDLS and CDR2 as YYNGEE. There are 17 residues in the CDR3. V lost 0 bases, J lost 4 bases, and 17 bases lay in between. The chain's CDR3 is CASSVVPLSEIGNTIYF. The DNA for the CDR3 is TGTGCCAGCAGCGTAGTACCATTGAGTGAAATCGGAAACACCATATATTTT.

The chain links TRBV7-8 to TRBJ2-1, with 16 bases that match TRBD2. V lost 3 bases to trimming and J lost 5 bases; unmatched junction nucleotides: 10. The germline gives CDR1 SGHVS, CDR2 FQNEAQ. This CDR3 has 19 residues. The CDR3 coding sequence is TGTGCCAGCAGCTTTTTTGGGGCGGGACTAGCGGGAGGGAACAATGAGCAGTTCTTC. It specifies CASSFFGAGLAGGNNEQFF.

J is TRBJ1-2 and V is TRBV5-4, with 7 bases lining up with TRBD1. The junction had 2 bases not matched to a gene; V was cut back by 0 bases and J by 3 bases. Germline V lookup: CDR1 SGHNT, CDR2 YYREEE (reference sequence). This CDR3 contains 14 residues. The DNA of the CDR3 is TGTGCCAGCAGCTTGGACAGGGGAGACTATGGCTACACCTTC. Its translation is CASSLDRGDYGYTF.

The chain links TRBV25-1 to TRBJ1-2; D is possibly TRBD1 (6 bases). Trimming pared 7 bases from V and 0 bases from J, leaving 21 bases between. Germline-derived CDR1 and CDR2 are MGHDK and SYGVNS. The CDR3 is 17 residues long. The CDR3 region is CASMGQVHPPANYGYTF. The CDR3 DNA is TGTGCCAGCATGGGACAAGTCCATCCCCCAGCTAACTATGGCTACACCTTC.

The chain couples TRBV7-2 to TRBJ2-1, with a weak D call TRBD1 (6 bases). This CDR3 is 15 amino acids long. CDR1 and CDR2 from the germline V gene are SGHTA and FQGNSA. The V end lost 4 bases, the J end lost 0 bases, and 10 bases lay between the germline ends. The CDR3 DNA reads TGTGCCAGCAGCTCCCACAGGGACTCCTACAATGAGCAGTTCTTC. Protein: CASSSHRDSYNEQFF.

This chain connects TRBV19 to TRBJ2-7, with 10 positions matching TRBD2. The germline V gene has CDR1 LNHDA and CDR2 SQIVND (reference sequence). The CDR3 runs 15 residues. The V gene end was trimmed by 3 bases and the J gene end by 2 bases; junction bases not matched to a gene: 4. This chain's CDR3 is CASSIPLAGAYEQYF. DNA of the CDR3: TGTGCCAGTAGTATTCCTCTAGCGGGAGCCTACGAGCAGTACTTC. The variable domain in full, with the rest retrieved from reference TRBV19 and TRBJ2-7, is DGGITQSPKYLFRKEGQNVTLSCEQNLNHDAMYWYRQDPGQGLRLIYYSQIVNDFQKGDIAEGYSVSREKKESFPLTVTSAQKNPTAFYLCASSIPLAGAYEQYFGPGTRLTVT.

DNA for the CDR3: TGTGCCAGCAGCTTAGAGGGTAGCGGACCCTACGAGCAGTACTTC. Translating it yields CASSLEGSGPYEQYF. The chain is built from TRBV7-2 and TRBJ2-7; possibly TRBD2 for D (6 bases). Trimming stripped 1 base from V and 2 bases from J, with 12 bases between. CDR1 is SGHTA, CDR2 FQGNSA, per germline. The CDR3 consists of 15 residues.

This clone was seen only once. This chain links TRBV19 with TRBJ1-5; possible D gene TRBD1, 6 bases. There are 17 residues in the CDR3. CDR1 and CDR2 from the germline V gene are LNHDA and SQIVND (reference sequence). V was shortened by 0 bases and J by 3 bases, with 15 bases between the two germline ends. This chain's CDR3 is CASSIDLAGEDNQPQHF. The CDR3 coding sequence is TGTGCCAGTAGTATAGATCTGGCAGGGGAAGACAATCAGCCCCAGCATTTT.

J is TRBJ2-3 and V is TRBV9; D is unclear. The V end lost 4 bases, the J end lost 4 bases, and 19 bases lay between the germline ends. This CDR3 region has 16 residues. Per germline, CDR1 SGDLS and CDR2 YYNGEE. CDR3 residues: CASSSELTHLADTQYF. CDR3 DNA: TGTGCCAGCAGCTCCGAATTGACACATCTTGCAGATACGCAGTATTTT.

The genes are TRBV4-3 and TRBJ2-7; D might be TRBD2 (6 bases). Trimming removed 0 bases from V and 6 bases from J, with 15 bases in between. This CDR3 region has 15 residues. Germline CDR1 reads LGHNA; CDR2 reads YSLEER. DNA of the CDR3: TGCGCCAGCAGCCAAGATAAAACTAGCCTAGTCGAGCAGTACTTC. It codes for CASSQDKTSLVEQYF.

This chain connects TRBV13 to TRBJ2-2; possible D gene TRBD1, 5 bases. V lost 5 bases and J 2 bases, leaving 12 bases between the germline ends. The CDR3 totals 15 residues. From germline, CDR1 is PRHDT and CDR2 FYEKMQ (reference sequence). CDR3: CASSPLGENTGELFF. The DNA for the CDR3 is TGTGCCAGCAGCCCCTTAGGGGAAAACACCGGGGAGCTGTTTTTT.

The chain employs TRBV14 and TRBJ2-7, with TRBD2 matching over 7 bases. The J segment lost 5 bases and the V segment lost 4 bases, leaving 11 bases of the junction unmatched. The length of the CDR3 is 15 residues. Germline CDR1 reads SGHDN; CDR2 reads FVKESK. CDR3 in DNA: TGTGCCAGCAGCCTCCGCGTCGGGGGGACGGACGAGCAGTACTTC. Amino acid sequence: CASSLRVGGTDEQYF.

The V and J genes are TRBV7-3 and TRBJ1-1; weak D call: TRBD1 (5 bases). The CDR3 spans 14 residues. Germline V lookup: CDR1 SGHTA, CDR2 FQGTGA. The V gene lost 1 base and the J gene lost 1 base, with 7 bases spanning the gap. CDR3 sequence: CASSLMGGNTEAFF. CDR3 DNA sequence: TGTGCCAGCAGCTTAATGGGGGGGAACACTGAAGCTTTCTTT.

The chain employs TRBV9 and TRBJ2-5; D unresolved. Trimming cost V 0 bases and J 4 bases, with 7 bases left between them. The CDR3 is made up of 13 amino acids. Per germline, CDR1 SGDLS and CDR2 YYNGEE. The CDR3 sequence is CASSVVPGETQYF. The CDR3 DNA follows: TGTGCCAGCAGCGTAGTTCCGGGAGAGACCCAGTACTTC.

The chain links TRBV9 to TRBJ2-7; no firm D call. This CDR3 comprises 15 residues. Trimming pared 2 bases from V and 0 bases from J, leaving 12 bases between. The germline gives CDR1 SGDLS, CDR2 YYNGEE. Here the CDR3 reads CASSVTGSHSYEQYF. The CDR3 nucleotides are TGTGCCAGCAGCGTTACCGGGTCCCACTCCTACGAGCAGTACTTC.

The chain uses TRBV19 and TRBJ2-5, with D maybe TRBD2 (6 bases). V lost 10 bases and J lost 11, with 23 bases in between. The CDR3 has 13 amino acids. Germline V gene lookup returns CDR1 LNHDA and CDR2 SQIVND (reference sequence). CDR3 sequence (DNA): TGTGCCACTTCGGATAGGGGACTGGGGGAGCAGTACTTC. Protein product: CATSDRGLGEQYF.

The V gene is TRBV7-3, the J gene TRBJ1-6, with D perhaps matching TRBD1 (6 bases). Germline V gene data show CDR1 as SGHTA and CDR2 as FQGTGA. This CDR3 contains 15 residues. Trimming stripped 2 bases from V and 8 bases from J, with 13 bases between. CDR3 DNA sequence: TGTGCCAGCAGCTTAGAGGACAGTTACTATTCACCCCTCCACTTT. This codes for CASSLEDSYYSPLHF.

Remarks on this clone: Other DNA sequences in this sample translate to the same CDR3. CDR3: CASSPTGPGDSPLHF. CDR3 in DNA: TGTGCCAGCAGCCCGACAGGGCCTGGTGATTCACCCCTCCACTTT. The V call is TRBV11-1, the J call TRBJ1-6, with 7 bases fitting TRBD1. Per germline, CDR1 SGHAT and CDR2 FQDESV (reference sequence). This CDR3 is built from 15 residues. V trimming: 5 bases; J trimming: 8 bases; junction bases outside the gene matches: 9. Full variable domain (remainder filled in from reference TRBV11-1 and TRBJ1-6): EAEVAQSPRYKITEKSQAVAFWCDPISGHATLYWYRQILGQGPELLVQFQDESVVDDSQLPKDRFSAERLKGVDSTLKIQPAELGDSAMYLCASSPTGPGDSPLHFGNGTRLTVT.